These 12 T cell receptor beta chains were sequenced from one sample in a study of CD8 T cells in Susac syndrome. Random hexamers were used to reverse transcribe roughly 0.5 to 1 ug of RNA. One entry per CDR3 protein results from TCRdb running MiXCR on the immunoSEQ multiplex PCR reads. The sample shows about 140,000 distinct CDR3 sequences, just under 95% of them seen only once. Sequencing was carried out using CD4+ T cells from PBMCs. These receptors were taken from a human donor with Susac syndrome.

The rearrangement joins TRBV5-6 to TRBJ2-1, with 13 bases fitting TRBD2. Germline CDR1 SGHDT, CDR2 YYEEEE. The CDR3 loop spans 19 amino acids. V lost 4 bases to trimming and J lost 1 base; unmatched junction nucleotides: 11. This CDR3 reads CASSKTSGGTPKSYNEQFF. CDR3 coding DNA: TGTGCCAGCAGCAAGACTAGCGGGGGGACTCCTAAGTCCTACAATGAGCAGTTCTTC.

The chain joins TRBV18 to TRBJ2-2; D is possibly TRBD2 (5 bases). The CDR3 contains 14 residues. The V end lost 1 base, the J end lost 5 bases, and 8 bases lay between the germline ends. CDR1 and CDR2 (germline): KGHSH, LQKENI. The CDR3 protein is CASSPLTGTGELFF. The CDR3 DNA reads as TGTGCCAGCTCACCACTAACGGGGACCGGGGAGCTGTTTTTT.

This rearrangement joins TRBV20-1 to TRBJ2-7; possibly TRBD1 for D (6 bases). The V end was cut by 6 bases, the J end by 4 bases, with 10 bases between. Germline CDR1 and CDR2: DFQATT and SNEGSKA (reference sequence). The CDR3 length is 11 residues. DNA for the CDR3: TGCAGTGCCCAACAGGGTTACGAGCAGTACTTC. It specifies CSAQQGYEQYF.

The chain has TRBV15 and TRBJ2-1; 7 bases fit TRBD1. In germline, CDR1 is LNHNV, CDR2 YYDKDF (reference sequence). Losses at the gene ends were 0 bases for V and 2 bases for J; bases not matched to a gene: 4. The CDR3 length is 16 residues. In DNA, the CDR3 is TGTGCCACCAGCAGAGAGAGGGGGCTTGCCTACAATGAGCAGTTCTTC. Amino acids: CATSRERGLAYNEQFF.

The V gene is TRBV5-1, the J gene TRBJ1-1, with D possibly matching TRBD1 (5 bases). Trimming stripped 0 bases from V and 1 base from J, with 7 bases between. This CDR3 comprises 14 residues. In germline, CDR1 is SGHRS, CDR2 YFSETQ. The CDR3 region has the DNA TGCGCCAGCAGCTTGGGACAGCAGAACACTGAAGCTTTCTTT. Amino acid sequence: CASSLGQQNTEAFF.

This clonotype showed up just once. The chain combines TRBV29-1 with TRBJ1-1; D call uncertain. Germline CDR1 and CDR2: SQVTM and ANQGSEA. The length of the CDR3 is 10 residues. V dropped 5 bases and J dropped 10 bases, with 11 bases sitting between them. The DNA for the CDR3 is TGCAGCGTTATCCCCCTGGGAGCTTTCTTT. Its translation is CSVIPLGAFF. The whole variable domain, remainder taken from reference TRBV29-1 and TRBJ1-1, is SAVISQKPSRDICQRGTSLTIQCQVDSQVTMMFWYRQQPGQSLTLIATANQGSEATYESGFVIDKFPISRPNLTFSTLTVSNMSPEDSSIYLCSVIPLGAFFGQGTRLTVV.

J is TRBJ1-1 and V is TRBV20-1, with D perhaps matching TRBD1 (5 bases). CDR1 and CDR2 from the germline V gene are DFQATT and SNEGSKA (reference sequence). V was trimmed by 6 bases and J by 3 bases, leaving 14 bases between them. This CDR3 spans 13 amino acids. Written as DNA, the CDR3 is TGCAGTGCCCAGGGTCGACGGGACACTGAAGCTTTCTTT. It encodes CSAQGRRDTEAFF.

The chain carries TRBV7-2 and TRBJ1-2; D call uncertain. The CDR3 loop spans 16 amino acids. Per germline, CDR1 SGHTA and CDR2 FQGNSA. The V end lost 4 bases, the J end lost 6 bases, and 21 bases lay between the germline ends. The CDR3 DNA sequence: TGTGCCAGCAGCTATACGCCTACAGTGCTAAGTAATGGCTACACCTTC. Encoded protein: CASSYTPTVLSNGYTF.

Points on this clonotype: A junction boundary mismatches the germline segment, possibly from a read error. The J gene is TRBJ2-3, the V gene TRBV7-7, with D unresolved. The CDR3 extends over 15 amino acids. Germline V CDR1 and CDR2: SSHAT, FNYEAQ (reference sequence). CDR3 residues: CASSLTSNWADTQYF. CDR3 DNA: TGTGCTAGCAGCTTAACGTCCAACTGGGCAGATACGCAGTATTTT.

The chain uses TRBV5-1 and TRBJ1-1; the D is unclear. Germline V gene sequence: CDR1 SGHRS, CDR2 YFSETQ. This CDR3 is built from 13 residues. Trimming shortened V by 5 bases and J by 4 bases, and 12 bases separated the two germline ends. DNA for the CDR3: TGCGCCAGCAGTACACCCCCGGGCACTGAAGCTTTCTTT. Amino acids: CASSTPPGTEAFF.

The V gene is TRBV12-3 or TRBV12-4, the J gene TRBJ1-5, with D maybe TRBD1 (5 bases). With 2 bases removed from V and 0 bases from J, the gap between germline ends came to 23 bases. This CDR3 contains 20 residues. CDR3 nucleotide sequence: TGTGCCAGCAGTTTACATTCATACAGCCCGGACAACTATAGCAATCAGCCCCAGCATTTT. Encoded protein: CASSLHSYSPDNYSNQPQHF.

The chain links TRBV7-9 to TRBJ1-6, with D possibly matching TRBD1 (5 bases). The CDR3 runs to 15 residues. The germline V gene has CDR1 SEHNR and CDR2 FQNEAQ (reference sequence). The V end was cut by 5 bases, the J end by 5 bases, with 13 bases between. The DNA of the CDR3 is TGTGCCAGCAGCCCCGGGACTATAGATAATTCACCCCTCCACTTT. This encodes CASSPGTIDNSPLHF.